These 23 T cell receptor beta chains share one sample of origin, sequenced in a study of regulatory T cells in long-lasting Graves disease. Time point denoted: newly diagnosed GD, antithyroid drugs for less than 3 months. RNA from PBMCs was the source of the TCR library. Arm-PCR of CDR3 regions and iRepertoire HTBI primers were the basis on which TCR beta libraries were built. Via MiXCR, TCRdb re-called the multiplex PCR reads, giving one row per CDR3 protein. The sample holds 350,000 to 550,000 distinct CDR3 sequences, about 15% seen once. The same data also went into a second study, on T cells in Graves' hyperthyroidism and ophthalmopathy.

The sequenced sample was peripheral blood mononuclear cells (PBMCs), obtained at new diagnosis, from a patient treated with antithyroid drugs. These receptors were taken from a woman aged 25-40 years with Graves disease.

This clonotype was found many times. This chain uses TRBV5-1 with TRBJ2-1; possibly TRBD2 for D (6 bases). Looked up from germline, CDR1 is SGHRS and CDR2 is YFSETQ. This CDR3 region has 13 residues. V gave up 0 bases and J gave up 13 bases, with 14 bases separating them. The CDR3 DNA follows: TGCGCCAGCAGCTTGGCCGAGGCGGGGATCCAGTTCTTC. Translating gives CASSLAEAGIQFF.

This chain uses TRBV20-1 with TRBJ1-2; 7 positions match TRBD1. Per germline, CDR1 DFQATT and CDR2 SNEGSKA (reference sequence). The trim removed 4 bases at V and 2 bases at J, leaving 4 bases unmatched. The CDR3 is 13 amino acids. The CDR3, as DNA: TGCAGTGCTACGGACAGGCAAAACTATGGCTACACCTTC. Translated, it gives CSATDRQNYGYTF.

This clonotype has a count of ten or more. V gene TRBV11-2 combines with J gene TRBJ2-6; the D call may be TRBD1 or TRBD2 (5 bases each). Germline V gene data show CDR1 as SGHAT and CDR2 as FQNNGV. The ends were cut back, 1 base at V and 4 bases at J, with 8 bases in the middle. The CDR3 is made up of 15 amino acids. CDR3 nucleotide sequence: TGTGCCAGCAGCTTAGTTGGGACCGGGGCCAACGTCCTGACTTTC. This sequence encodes CASSLVGTGANVLTF.

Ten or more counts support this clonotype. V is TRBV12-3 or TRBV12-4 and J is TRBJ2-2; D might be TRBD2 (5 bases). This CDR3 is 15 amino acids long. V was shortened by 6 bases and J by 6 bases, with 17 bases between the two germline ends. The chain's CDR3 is CASSRREGMAGELFF. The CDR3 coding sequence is TGTGCCAGCAGCCGCCGGGAAGGAATGGCCGGGGAGCTGTTTTTT.

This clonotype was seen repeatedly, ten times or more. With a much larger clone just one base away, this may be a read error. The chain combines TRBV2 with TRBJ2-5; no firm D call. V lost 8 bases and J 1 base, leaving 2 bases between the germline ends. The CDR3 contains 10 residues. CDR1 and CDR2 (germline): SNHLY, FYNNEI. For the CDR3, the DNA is TGTGCCAGCGGCCAAGAGACCCAGTACTTC. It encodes CASGQETQYF.

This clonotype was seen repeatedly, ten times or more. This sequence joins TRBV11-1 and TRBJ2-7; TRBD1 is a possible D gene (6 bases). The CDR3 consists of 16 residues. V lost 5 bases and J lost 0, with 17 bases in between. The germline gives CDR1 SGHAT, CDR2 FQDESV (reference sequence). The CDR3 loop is CASSPEVGDNSYEQYF. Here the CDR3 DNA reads TGTGCCAGCAGCCCGGAGGTGGGGGACAACTCCTACGAGCAGTACTTC.

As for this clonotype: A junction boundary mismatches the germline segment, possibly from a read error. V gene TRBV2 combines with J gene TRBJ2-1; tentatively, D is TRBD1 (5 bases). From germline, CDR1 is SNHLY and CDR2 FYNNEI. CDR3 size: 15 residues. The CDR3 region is CASSETGSSYNGQFF. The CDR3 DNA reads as TGTGCCAGCAGTGAAACAGGAAGCTCCTACAATGGGCAGTTCTTC.

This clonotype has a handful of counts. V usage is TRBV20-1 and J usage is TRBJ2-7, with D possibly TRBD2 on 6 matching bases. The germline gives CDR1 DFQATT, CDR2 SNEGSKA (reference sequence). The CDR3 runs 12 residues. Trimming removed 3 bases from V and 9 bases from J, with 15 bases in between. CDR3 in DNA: TGCAGTGCTAGTTCACCGGGAGCAGGGCAGTACTTC. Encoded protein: CSASSPGAGQYF.

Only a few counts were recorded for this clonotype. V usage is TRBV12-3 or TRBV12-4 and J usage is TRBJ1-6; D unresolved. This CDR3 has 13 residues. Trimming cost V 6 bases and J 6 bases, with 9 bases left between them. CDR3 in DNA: TGTGCCAGCAGATCCGGGTCTAATTCACCCCTCCACTTT. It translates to CASRSGSNSPLHF.

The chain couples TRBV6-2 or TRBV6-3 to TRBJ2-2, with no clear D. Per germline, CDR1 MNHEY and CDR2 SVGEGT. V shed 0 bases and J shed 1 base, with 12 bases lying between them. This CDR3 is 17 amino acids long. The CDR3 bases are TGTGCCAGCAGTTACTCGAGAACTACCCTGAACACCGGGGAGCTGTTTTTT. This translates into CASSYSRTTLNTGELFF.

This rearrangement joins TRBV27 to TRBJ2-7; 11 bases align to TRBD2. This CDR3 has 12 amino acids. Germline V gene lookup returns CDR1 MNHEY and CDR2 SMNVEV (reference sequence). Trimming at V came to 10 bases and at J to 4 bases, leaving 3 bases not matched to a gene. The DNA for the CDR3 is TGTGCCAAATCTAGCGGGAGGTACGAGCAGTACTTC. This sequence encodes CAKSSGRYEQYF.

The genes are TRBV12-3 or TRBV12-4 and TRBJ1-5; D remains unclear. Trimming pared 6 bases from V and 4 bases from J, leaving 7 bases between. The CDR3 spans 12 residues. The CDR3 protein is CASRAGNQPQHF. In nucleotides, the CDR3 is TGTGCCAGCAGGGCAGGAAATCAGCCCCAGCATTTT.

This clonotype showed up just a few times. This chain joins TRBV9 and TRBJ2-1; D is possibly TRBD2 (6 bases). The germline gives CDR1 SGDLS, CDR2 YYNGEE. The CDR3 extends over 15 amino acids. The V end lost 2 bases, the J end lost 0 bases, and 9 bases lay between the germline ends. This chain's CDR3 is CASSVTSPSYNEQFF. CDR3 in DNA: TGTGCCAGCAGCGTCACTAGCCCCTCCTACAATGAGCAGTTCTTC. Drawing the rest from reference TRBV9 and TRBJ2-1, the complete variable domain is DSGVTQTPKHLITATGQRVTLRCSPRSGDLSVYWYQQSLDQGLQFLIQYYNGEERAKGNILERFSAQQFPDLHSELNLSSLELGDSALYFCASSVTSPSYNEQFFGPGTRLTVL.

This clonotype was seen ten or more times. This CDR3 is CASSVLDRPAYGYTF. For the CDR3, the DNA is TGTGCCAGCAGCGTCCTCGACAGGCCCGCCTATGGCTACACCTTC. The genes are TRBV9 and TRBJ1-2, with D tentatively TRBD1 (6 bases). V was shortened by 2 bases and J by 4 bases, with 15 bases between the two germline ends. Germline V gene sequence: CDR1 SGDLS, CDR2 YYNGEE. This CDR3 is built from 15 residues. The variable domain in full, completed from reference TRBV9 and TRBJ1-2, reads DSGVTQTPKHLITATGQRVTLRCSPRSGDLSVYWYQQSLDQGLQFLIQYYNGEERAKGNILERFSAQQFPDLHSELNLSSLELGDSALYFCASSVLDRPAYGYTFGSGTRLTVV.

This chain's CDR3 is CASSVLAANTGELFF. The CDR3 coding sequence is TGTGCCAGCTCCGTGTTAGCGGCGAACACCGGGGAGCTGTTTTTT. The V gene is TRBV12-3 or TRBV12-4, the J gene TRBJ2-2; D is possibly TRBD2 (6 bases). The V end was cut by 8 bases, the J end by 0 bases, with 13 bases between. The CDR3 totals 15 residues.

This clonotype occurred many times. The CDR3 is CASTYSSGSYNEQFF. The CDR3 coding sequence is TGTGCCAGCACCTATTCTAGCGGGAGCTACAATGAGCAGTTCTTC. V and J are TRBV12-3 or TRBV12-4 and TRBJ2-1, with 10 positions matching TRBD2. Trimming at V came to 7 bases and at J to 3 bases, leaving 6 bases not matched to a gene. The CDR3 has 15 residues.

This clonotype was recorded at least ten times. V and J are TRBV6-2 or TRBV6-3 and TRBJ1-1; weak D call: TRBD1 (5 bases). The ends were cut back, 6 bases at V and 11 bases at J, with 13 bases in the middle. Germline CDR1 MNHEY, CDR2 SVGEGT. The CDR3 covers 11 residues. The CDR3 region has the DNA TGTGCCAGCAGCTATGACAGTAGGGCTTTCTTT. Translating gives CASSYDSRAFF.

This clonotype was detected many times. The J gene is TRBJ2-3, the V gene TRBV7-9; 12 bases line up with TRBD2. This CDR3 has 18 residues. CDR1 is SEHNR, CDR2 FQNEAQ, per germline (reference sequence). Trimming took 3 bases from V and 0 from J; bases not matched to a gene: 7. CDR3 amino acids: CASSFVLAGGLSTDTQYF. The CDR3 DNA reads TGTGCCAGCAGCTTTGTGCTAGCGGGAGGGCTCAGCACAGATACGCAGTATTTT.

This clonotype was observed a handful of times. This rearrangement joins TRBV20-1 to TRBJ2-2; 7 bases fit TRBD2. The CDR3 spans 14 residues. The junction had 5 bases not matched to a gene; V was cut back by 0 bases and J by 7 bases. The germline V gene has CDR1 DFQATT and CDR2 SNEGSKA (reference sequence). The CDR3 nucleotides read TGCAGTGCTAGAGATATACCGGGAGGCGGGGAGCTGTTTTTT. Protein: CSARDIPGGGELFF.

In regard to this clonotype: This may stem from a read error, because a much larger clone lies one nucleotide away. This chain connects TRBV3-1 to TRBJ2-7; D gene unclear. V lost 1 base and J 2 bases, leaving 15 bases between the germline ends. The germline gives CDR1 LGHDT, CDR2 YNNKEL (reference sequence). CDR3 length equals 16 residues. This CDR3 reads CASSQVRRQRPYEQYF. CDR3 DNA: TGTGCCAGCAGCCAAGTACGTCGGCAGAGACCCTACGAGCAGTACTTC.

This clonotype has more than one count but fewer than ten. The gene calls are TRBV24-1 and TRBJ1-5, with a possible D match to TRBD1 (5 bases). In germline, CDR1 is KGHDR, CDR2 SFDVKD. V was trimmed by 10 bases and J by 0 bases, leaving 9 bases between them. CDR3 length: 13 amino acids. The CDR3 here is CATGDGSNQPQHF. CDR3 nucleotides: TGTGCCACTGGGGACGGTAGCAATCAGCCCCAGCATTTT.

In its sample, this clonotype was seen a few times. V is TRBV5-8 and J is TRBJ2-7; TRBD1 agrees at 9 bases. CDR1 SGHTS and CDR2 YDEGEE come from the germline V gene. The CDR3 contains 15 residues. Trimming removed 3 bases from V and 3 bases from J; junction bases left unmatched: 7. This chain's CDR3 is CASSWTGVGNYEQYF. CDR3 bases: TGTGCCAGCAGCTGGACAGGGGTGGGGAACTACGAGCAGTACTTC.

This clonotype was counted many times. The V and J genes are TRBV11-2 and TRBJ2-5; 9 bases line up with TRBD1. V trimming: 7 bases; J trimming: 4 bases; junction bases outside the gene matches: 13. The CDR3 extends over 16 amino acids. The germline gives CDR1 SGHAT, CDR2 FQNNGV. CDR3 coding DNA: TGTGCCAGCAACTACAGGGGGACAGGGAAAGGAGAGACCCAGTACTTC. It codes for CASNYRGTGKGETQYF.